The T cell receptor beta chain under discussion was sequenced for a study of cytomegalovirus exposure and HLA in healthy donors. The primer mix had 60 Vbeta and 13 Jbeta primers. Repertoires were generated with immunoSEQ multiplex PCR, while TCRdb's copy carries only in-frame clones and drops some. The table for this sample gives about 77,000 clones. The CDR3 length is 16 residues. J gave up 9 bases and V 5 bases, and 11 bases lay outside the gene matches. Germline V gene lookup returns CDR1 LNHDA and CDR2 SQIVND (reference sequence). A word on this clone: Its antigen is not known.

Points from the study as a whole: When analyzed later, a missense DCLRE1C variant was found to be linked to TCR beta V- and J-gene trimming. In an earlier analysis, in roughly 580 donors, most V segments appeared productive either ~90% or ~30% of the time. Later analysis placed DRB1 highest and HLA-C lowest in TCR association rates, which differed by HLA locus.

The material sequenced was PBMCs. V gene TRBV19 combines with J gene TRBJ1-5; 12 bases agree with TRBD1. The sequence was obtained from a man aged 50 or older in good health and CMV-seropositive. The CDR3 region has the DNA TGTGCCAGTAGTCCCCGGGACAGGGGGCCTCAGAGGCCCCAGCATTTT. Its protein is CASSPRDRGPQRPQHF. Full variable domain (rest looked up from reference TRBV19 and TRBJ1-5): DGGITQSPKYLFRKEGQNVTLSCEQNLNHDAMYWYRQDPGQGLRLIYYSQIVNDFQKGDIAEGYSVSREKKESFPLTVTSAQKNPTAFYLCASSPRDRGPQRPQHFGDGTRLSIL.